A selection of T cell receptor beta chains follows, all from one sample in a study of technical replicates of blood from a few donors. Generated by immunoSEQ multiplex PCR, the TCRdb table keeps only in-frame clones and is missing some. The sample records approximately 97,000 clones, 90% to 95% being singletons. Sequenced material: T cells isolated from PBMCs. These receptors all come from a human donor in good health. CDR3s include the opening cysteine and the closing phenylalanine or tryptophan. Each record gives: clone size, J gene, D gene, V gene, CDR3 protein, CDR3 DNA. A D gene is named only where the DNA matches it firmly. Expanded clones are given a class, and other clones once, few, many or no size at all.

size: NA
J: TRBJ1-1
D: NA
V: TRBV6-5
CDR3: CASGREGNTEAFF
DNA: TGTGCCAGCGGTAGGGAGGGGAACACTGAAGCTTTCTTT

size: NA
J: TRBJ1-3
D: NA
V: TRBV5-1
CDR3: CASSLDPRAGNTIYF
DNA: TGCGCCAGCAGCTTGGATCCGCGGGCTGGAAACACCATATATTTT

size: NA
J: TRBJ1-1
D: TRBD1
V: TRBV6-1
CDR3: CASSAQGQGSTEAFF
DNA: TGTGCCAGCAGTGCTCAGGGACAGGGTAGCACTGAAGCTTTCTTT

size: NA
J: TRBJ2-5
D: TRBD2
V: TRBV6-5
CDR3: CASSYEREGLQTQYF
DNA: TGTGCCAGCAGTTACGAGCGGGAGGGCCTGCAGACCCAGTACTTC

size: NA
J: TRBJ2-1
D: TRBD2
V: TRBV5-1
CDR3: CASSFLAERPYNEQFF
DNA: TGCGCCAGCAGCTTCCTAGCGGAGCGCCCATACAATGAGCAGTTCTTC

size: NA
J: TRBJ2-1
D: TRBD1
V: TRBV10-3
CDR3: CAIRTGTGGYNEQFF
DNA: TGTGCCATCAGAACCGGGACAGGGGGCTACAATGAGCAGTTCTTC

size: once
J: TRBJ1-3
D: NA
V: TRBV19
CDR3: CASSIVRGNTIYF
DNA: TGTGCCAGTAGTATAGTTCGAGGGAACACCATATATTTT

size: NA
J: TRBJ1-3
D: NA
V: TRBV10-3
CDR3: CAINVGRTGNTIYF
DNA: TGTGCCATCAATGTCGGCAGGACTGGAAACACCATATATTTT

size: NA
J: TRBJ2-1
D: NA
V: TRBV2
CDR3: CASTSEGERGEQFF
DNA: TGTGCCAGCACTTCAGAGGGGGAGAGAGGTGAGCAGTTCTTC

size: NA
J: TRBJ2-2
D: TRBD2
V: TRBV2
CDR3: CASSGGTSGSSSTGELFF
DNA: TGTGCCAGCAGTGGAGGGACTAGCGGGAGTAGTAGCACCGGGGAGCTGTTTTTT

size: once
J: TRBJ2-1
D: TRBD2
V: TRBV6-5
CDR3: CASSKTSGSDNEQFF
DNA: TGTGCCAGCAGCAAGACTAGCGGGAGTGATAATGAGCAGTTCTTC

size: NA
J: TRBJ1-1
D: NA
V: TRBV11-2
CDR3: CASSPNGGSEAFF
DNA: TGTGCCAGCAGCCCCAATGGAGGGTCTGAAGCTTTCTTT

size: NA
J: TRBJ2-5
D: TRBD2
V: TRBV11-1
CDR3: CASSQGLAVLTRETQYF
DNA: TGTGCCAGCAGCCAAGGACTAGCGGTCTTAACGCGAGAGACCCAGTACTTC

size: NA
J: TRBJ2-1
D: NA
V: TRBV4-1
CDR3: CASSQILMRDNNEQFF
DNA: TGCGCCAGCAGCCAGATCCTAATGCGGGATAACAATGAGCAGTTCTTC

size: once
J: TRBJ2-7
D: TRBD1
V: TRBV30
CDR3: CAWSKDRGLEQYF
DNA: TGTGCCTGGAGTAAGGACAGGGGGCTTGAGCAGTACTTC

size: once
J: TRBJ2-1
D: TRBD2
V: TRBV5-1
CDR3: CASSLAGSSTFRHMEQFF
DNA: TGCGCCAGCAGCTTAGCGGGATCCTCTACTTTCCGCCATATGGAGCAGTTCTTC

size: NA
J: TRBJ2-1
D: NA
V: TRBV9
CDR3: CASSVVEQGLARGSNEQFF
DNA: TGTGCCAGCAGCGTAGTTGAGCAGGGCTTAGCCCGGGGGAGCAATGAGCAGTTCTTC